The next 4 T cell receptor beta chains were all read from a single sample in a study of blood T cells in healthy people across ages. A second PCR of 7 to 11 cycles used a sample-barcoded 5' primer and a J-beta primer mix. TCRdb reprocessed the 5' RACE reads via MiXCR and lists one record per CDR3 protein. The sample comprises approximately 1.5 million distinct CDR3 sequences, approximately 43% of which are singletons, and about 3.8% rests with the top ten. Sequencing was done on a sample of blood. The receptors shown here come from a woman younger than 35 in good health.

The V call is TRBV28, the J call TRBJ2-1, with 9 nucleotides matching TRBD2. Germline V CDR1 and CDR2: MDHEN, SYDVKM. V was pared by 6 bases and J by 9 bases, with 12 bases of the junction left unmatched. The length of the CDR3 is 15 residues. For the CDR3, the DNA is TGTGCCAGCAGGGAGGGACTAGCTTATACCGGTGAGCAGTTCTTC. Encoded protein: CASREGLAYTGEQFF.

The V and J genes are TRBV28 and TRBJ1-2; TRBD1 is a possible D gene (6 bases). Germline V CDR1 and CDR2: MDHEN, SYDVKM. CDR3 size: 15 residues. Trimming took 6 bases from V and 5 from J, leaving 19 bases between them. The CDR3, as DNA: TGTGCCAGCAGGCCCTTTTACGGGACATTTTATGGCTACACCTTC. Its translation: CASRPFYGTFYGYTF.

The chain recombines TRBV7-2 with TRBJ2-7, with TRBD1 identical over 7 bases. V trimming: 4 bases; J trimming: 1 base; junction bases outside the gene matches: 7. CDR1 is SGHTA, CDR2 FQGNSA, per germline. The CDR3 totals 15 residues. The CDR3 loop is CASSSRDRLSYEQYF. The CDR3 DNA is TGTGCCAGCAGCTCCCGGGACAGATTGTCCTACGAGCAGTACTTC.

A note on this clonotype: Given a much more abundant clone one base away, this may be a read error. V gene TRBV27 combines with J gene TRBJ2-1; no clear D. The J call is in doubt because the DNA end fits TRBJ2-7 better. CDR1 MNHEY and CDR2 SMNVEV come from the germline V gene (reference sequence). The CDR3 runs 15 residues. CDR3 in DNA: TGTGCCAGCAGTAGGACCGTAAGCTCCTACAATGAGCAGTACTTC. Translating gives CASSRTVSSYNEQYF.